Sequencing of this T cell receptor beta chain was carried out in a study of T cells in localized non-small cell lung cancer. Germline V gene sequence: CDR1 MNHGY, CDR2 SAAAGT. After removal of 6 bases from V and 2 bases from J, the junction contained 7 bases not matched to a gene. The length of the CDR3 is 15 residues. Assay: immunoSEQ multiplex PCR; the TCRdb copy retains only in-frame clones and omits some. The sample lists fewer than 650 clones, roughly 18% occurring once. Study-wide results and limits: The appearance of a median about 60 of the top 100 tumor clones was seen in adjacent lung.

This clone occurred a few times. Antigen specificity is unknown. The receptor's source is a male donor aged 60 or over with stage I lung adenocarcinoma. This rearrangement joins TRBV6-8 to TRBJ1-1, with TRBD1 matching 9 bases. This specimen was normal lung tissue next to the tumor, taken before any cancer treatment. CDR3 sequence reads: CASSRRQGGNTEAFF. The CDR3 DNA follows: TGTGCCAGCAGCAGAAGACAGGGGGGAAACACTGAAGCTTTCTTT.